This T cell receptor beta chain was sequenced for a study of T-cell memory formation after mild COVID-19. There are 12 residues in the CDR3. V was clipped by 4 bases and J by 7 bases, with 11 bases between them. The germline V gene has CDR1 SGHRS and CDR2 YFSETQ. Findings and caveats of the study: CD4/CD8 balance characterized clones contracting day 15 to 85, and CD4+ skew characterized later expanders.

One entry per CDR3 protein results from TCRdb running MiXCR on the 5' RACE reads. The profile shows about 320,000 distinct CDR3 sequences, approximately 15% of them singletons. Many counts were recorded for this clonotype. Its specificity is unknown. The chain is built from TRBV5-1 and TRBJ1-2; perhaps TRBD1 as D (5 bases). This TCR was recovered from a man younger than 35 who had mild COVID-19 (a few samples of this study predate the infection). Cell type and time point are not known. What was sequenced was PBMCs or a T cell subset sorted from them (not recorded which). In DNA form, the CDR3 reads TGCGCCAGCAGCCAGGACAAGGTTGGCTACACCTTC. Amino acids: CASSQDKVGYTF.